The present T cell receptor (beta chain) was sequenced within a study of cytotoxic CD8 clonotypes in ibrutinib-treated CLL. Using immunoSEQ multiplex PCR, the repertoire was profiled, and TCRdb retains in-frame clones only, with some absent. The profile covers 130,000 to 150,000 clones, with roughly 90% appearing a single time and 10% to 13% taken by the ten largest. This sample comprised PBMCs, obtained after 12 months of ibrutinib treatment. This TCR derives from a human donor with chronic lymphocytic leukemia.

The CDR3 protein is CASSLGQQYNEQFF. DNA for the CDR3: TGTGCCAGCAGCTTAGGGCAGCAGTACAATGAGCAGTTCTTC. V gene TRBV7-9 combines with J gene TRBJ2-1, with unresolved D. Germline assignment: CDR1 SEHNR and CDR2 FQNEAQ (reference sequence). The CDR3 is 14 residues long. V dropped 1 base and J dropped 4 bases, with 8 bases sitting between them.